Below, 17 T cell receptor beta chains from the same sample are listed, as sequenced in a study of T cell responses to AZD1222 COVID-19 vaccine. Clones were read by immunoSEQ multiplex PCR, and TCRdb kept only the in-frame ones, dropping some. The table includes about 180,000 clones, approximately 86% detected once. This sample comprised peripheral blood, obtained 28 days after the second AZD1222 dose. These receptors were collected from an adult who received the AZD1222 COVID-19 vaccine.

This sequence joins TRBV21-1 and TRBJ1-1. TRBV21-1 is reported as a pseudogene. The CDR3 spans 13 residues. CDR3 sequence: CASSKKGTTEAFF. DNA of the CDR3: TGTGCCAGCAGCAAAAAGGGGACCACTGAAGCTTTCTTT.

This clone appeared a single time. The chain recombines TRBV9 with TRBJ2-7; 8 bases are a match to TRBD1. The germline gives CDR1 SGDLS, CDR2 YYNGEE. Trimming at V came to 4 bases and at J to 4 bases, leaving 4 bases not matched to a gene. This CDR3 is built from 13 residues. This CDR3 reads CASSSRQGYEQYF. The CDR3 region has the DNA TGTGCCAGCAGCTCCCGACAGGGGTACGAGCAGTACTTC. Drawing the rest from reference TRBV9 and TRBJ2-7, the complete variable domain is DSGVTQTPKHLITATGQRVTLRCSPRSGDLSVYWYQQSLDQGLQFLIQYYNGEERAKGNILERFSAQQFPDLHSELNLSSLELGDSALYFCASSSRQGYEQYFGPGTRLTVT.

This chain uses TRBV18 with TRBJ1-2, with 7 bases matching TRBD1. The ends lost 1 base at V and 2 bases at J; junction bases unmatched: 13. The germline V gene has CDR1 KGHSH and CDR2 LQKENI. This CDR3 comprises 18 residues. CDR3 DNA sequence: TGTGCCAGCTCACCACAGGGGGCCTTTCAGCCGGCAAACTATGGCTACACCTTC. Protein product: CASSPQGAFQPANYGYTF.

V and J are TRBV15 and TRBJ1-3, with D unresolved. CDR3 length: 15 residues. From germline, CDR1 is LNHNV and CDR2 YYDKDF (reference sequence). With 0 bases removed from V and 6 bases from J, the gap between germline ends came to 12 bases. The CDR3 nucleotides read TGTGCCACCAGCAGAGATCTGGGCCAGGAAAACACCATATATTTT. Residues: CATSRDLGQENTIYF. The variable domain in full, with the rest retrieved from reference TRBV15 and TRBJ1-3, is DAMVIQNPRYQVTQFGKPVTLSCSQTLNHNVMYWYQQKSSQAPKLLFHYYDKDFNNEADTPDNFQSRRPNTSFCFLDIRSPGLGDTAMYLCATSRDLGQENTIYFGEGSWLTVV.

This clone was recorded a few times. This chain connects TRBV2 to TRBJ2-5, with D unclear. CDR3 length: 11 residues. Trimming cost V 7 bases and J 1 base, with 4 bases left between them. CDR1 is SNHLY and CDR2 is FYNNEI in the germline V gene. CDR3 amino acids: CASTVQETQYF. Written as DNA, the CDR3 is TGTGCCAGCACGGTCCAAGAGACCCAGTACTTC.

This CDR3 reads CASSQSPQGHYGYTF. As DNA, the CDR3 is TGTGCCAGCAGCCAATCCCCACAGGGGCACTATGGCTACACCTTC. The chain links TRBV16 to TRBJ1-2, with TRBD1 matching 7 bases. Germline trimming cut 0 bases from V and 3 bases from J; bases unmatched to any gene: 4. CDR3 size: 15 residues. Germline CDR1 and CDR2: KGHSY and FQNENV.

For the CDR3, the DNA is TGTGCCAGCAGATACCGGGACAGGGCTCAGCCCCAGCATTTT. Amino acid sequence: CASRYRDRAQPQHF. This chain links TRBV6-2 or TRBV6-3 with TRBJ1-5; 9 positions match TRBD1. The CDR3 totals 14 residues. The germline V gene encodes CDR1 MNHEY and CDR2 SVGEGT. The V gene end was trimmed by 6 bases and the J gene end by 6 bases; junction bases not matched to a gene: 6.

This chain joins TRBV28 and TRBJ1-2, with 10 positions matching TRBD1. Germline values: CDR1 MDHEN, CDR2 SYDVKM. The CDR3 has 14 amino acids. J gave up 7 bases and V 6 bases, and 8 bases lay outside the gene matches. CDR3 sequence: CASRDDRGRGGYTF. CDR3 DNA: TGTGCCAGCAGGGATGACAGGGGGCGAGGTGGCTACACCTTC.

This rearrangement joins TRBV14 to TRBJ1-6, with D uncertain. This CDR3 region has 15 residues. Germline V lookup: CDR1 SGHDN, CDR2 FVKESK. V gave up 1 base and J gave up 7 bases, with 11 bases separating them. The CDR3 spells CASSQVMRGNSPLHF. In DNA, the CDR3 is TGTGCCAGCAGCCAAGTGATGAGAGGGAATTCACCCCTCCACTTT.

This chain links TRBV5-4 with TRBJ2-6; TRBD2 matches 7 bases. The V gene end was trimmed by 6 bases and the J gene end by 0 bases; junction bases not matched to a gene: 3. CDR1 is SGHNT and CDR2 is YYREEE in the germline V gene (reference sequence). The length of the CDR3 is 15 residues. The CDR3 region is CASTWTSSGANVLTF. The CDR3 DNA sequence: TGTGCCAGCACCTGGACTAGCTCTGGGGCCAACGTCCTGACTTTC.

J is TRBJ1-2 and V is TRBV4-1, with 9 positions matching TRBD1. The CDR3 contains 15 residues. V was clipped by 3 bases and J by 2 bases; unmatched bases: 4. CDR1 MGHRA and CDR2 YSYEKL come from the germline V gene. The CDR3 sequence: CASSQGQGVNYGYTF. The CDR3 DNA follows: TGCGCCAGCAGCCAGGGACAGGGAGTCAACTATGGCTACACCTTC.

In its sample, this clone was seen once. The V call is TRBV19, the J call TRBJ1-1; perhaps TRBD1 as D (6 bases). This CDR3 has 13 residues. Germline V CDR1 and CDR2: LNHDA, SQIVND (reference sequence). V was trimmed by 7 bases and J by 3 bases, leaving 12 bases between them. The CDR3 here is CASTGDRYTEAFF. The CDR3 DNA reads TGTGCCAGTACGGGTGACAGGTACACTGAAGCTTTCTTT.

J is TRBJ2-2 and V is TRBV9, with a tentative D call TRBD1 (6 bases). The germline gives CDR1 SGDLS, CDR2 YYNGEE. Trimming left V 0 bases short and J 6 bases short, with 12 bases between. The CDR3 length is 15 residues. The chain's CDR3 is CASSVAIWGPGELFF. In nucleotides, the CDR3 is TGTGCCAGCAGCGTAGCGATCTGGGGGCCCGGGGAGCTGTTTTTT.

The chain couples TRBV7-2 to TRBJ2-5, with a weak D call TRBD1 (6 bases). In germline, CDR1 is SGHTA, CDR2 FQGNSA. The V end was cut by 4 bases, the J end by 7 bases, with 13 bases between. CDR3 length: 13 amino acids. The CDR3 here is CASSWGPAGTQYF. For the CDR3, the DNA is TGTGCCAGCAGCTGGGGGCCCGCGGGGACCCAGTACTTC.

The CDR3 is CASSPRRDPISYNEQFF. Here the CDR3 DNA reads TGTGCCAGCAGCCCGAGGAGGGACCCCATCTCCTACAATGAGCAGTTCTTC. The chain links TRBV7-8 to TRBJ2-1; weak D call: TRBD2 (6 bases). CDR3 length: 17 residues. V lost 5 bases, J lost 0 bases, and 17 bases lay in between. CDR1 SGHVS and CDR2 FQNEAQ come from the germline V gene.

V gene TRBV24-1 combines with J gene TRBJ2-7, with 9 positions matching TRBD1. The CDR3 runs to 16 residues. Germline assignment: CDR1 KGHDR and CDR2 SFDVKD. V dropped 3 bases and J dropped 2; count of bases not matched to a gene: 7. The CDR3 reads CATSDRGQGFTYEQYF. In DNA form, the CDR3 reads TGTGCCACCAGTGATCGGGGACAGGGATTTACCTACGAGCAGTACTTC.

The V call is TRBV4-2, the J call TRBJ2-2; D is perhaps TRBD1 (5 bases). The CDR3 loop spans 14 amino acids. From germline, CDR1 is LGHNA and CDR2 YNFKEQ. V dropped 1 base and J dropped 4 bases, with 7 bases sitting between them. CDR3 in DNA: TGTGCCAGCAGCCAAGCCAGGGTCACCGGGGAGCTGTTTTTT. It yields the protein CASSQARVTGELFF.